Included here is one TCR beta chain sequence, with context. This receptor's antigen is unknown. The CDR3 holds 18 amino acids from the cysteine to the phenylalanine. Only the protein sequence is given. CDR1 and CDR2 were assigned from the germline V gene as SGHAT and FQNNGV. From each donor, a roughly 2.3 ml peripheral blood sample was collected into PAXgene tubes and stored at -80 degrees C. Without any T cell sorting, total RNA was extracted from whole blood using the PAXgene blood miRNA kit on an automated QIAcube. Peripheral blood from monozygotic twin pairs concordant or discordant for inflammatory bowel disease was subjected to deep TCRalpha and TCRbeta repertoire profiling with unique molecular barcoding. Smoking habits were recorded for all twin pairs, and each individual was classified as a current, former or never smoker. Libraries were made using 5' RACE. The input for every TCR library was 3,500 to 4,000 ng of total RNA. cDNA was synthesized with SMARTScribe reverse transcriptase in eight separate reactions per sample. During cDNA synthesis, template switching was used to introduce unique molecular identifiers that contained a 6-nucleotide sample barcode. Two nested PCRs of approximately 16 and 10 cycles amplified the TCRalpha and TCRbeta cDNA, and bead purification followed each PCR. Before amplification, cDNA was treated with uracil DNA-glycosylase and purified using the QIAquick PCR purification kit. The second PCR added Illumina TruSeq-compatible adapters along with sample-specific barcodes. Library quality and concentration were assessed using TapeStation and Qubit, and about 5.2 ng of each library was pooled. Sequencing of the pooled libraries was done on an Illumina HiSeq2500 single-index Rapid Run using custom sequencing primers and 2 x 100 bp reads. The study's own analysis went as follows. PCR and sequencing errors were corrected by UMI-based consensus assembly using MiGEC version 1.2.6. V(D)J alignment, clonotype assembly and CDR3 extraction were performed with MiXCR version 2.1.1. To normalise gene usage, clonotype sharing and MAIT/NKT TCR abundance, the analysis used the top 1000, 10 000 and 20 000 clonotypes per sample. Diversity was computed as the inverse Simpson index with the vegan R package after downsampling to 27 000 UMIs. Paired Mann-Whitney U tests were applied to discordant twin pairs, with Benjamini-Hochberg correction for multiple testing. With the reads reprocessed by TCRdb, a single entry stands for each CDR3 protein sequence and no DNA is reported. The V and J calls and clone size come from TCRdb's table, not from the authors' own analysis. This sample's records show under 200,000 distinct CDR3 sequences. The ten largest clones represent approximately 2.8% of the sample.

The sample originates from a study of monozygotic twins with inflammatory bowel disease (dated by TCRdb to between 2019 and 2020). For context, the study as a whole: The complete study included about 28 monozygotic twin pairs: 19 IBD-discordant Danish pairs and nine German pairs, of which four were IBD-concordant and five were IBD-discordant. The search for disease-associated traits relied mainly on comparing IBD patients with their genetically identical healthy co-twins within discordant pairs. Each individual had, on average, about 151 000 unique TCRalpha sequences and 181 000 unique TCRbeta sequences available for analysis.

Study-wide findings and limitations: Because patients received different immunosuppressive treatments, the repertoires may have picked up extra background noise and variability between individuals. No difference in repertoire similarity was observed between concordant and discordant twins, possibly owing to limited statistical power. The analysis was unable to tell different T cell subtypes apart. IBD patients had lower TCRbeta repertoire diversity, measured by the inverse Simpson index, than their healthy co-twins. Compared with healthy twins, IBD patients had fewer clonotypes in common with other individuals, a difference most pronounced in patients showing signs of disease activity. No single strong signal or clonotype linked to IBD turned up in the results, so the idea that one exists was not supported.

The V and J genes are TRBV11-2 and TRBJ2-4; TCRdb lists TRBD2, though no DNA is available to test this call. Material: blood. The receptor was derived from a human donor with ulcerative colitis or Crohn's disease, or a healthy co-twin of an affected twin (not recorded which). The CDR3 region: CASSSRPGLAGGGDIQYF.